This TCR beta chain was sequenced during a study of T cell responses to AZD1222 COVID-19 vaccine. Germline loops: CDR1 LGHDT, CDR2 YNNKEL (reference sequence). The V end lost 2 bases, the J end lost 0 bases, and 6 bases lay between the germline ends. This CDR3 comprises 14 residues. Sequenced by immunoSEQ multiplex PCR; TCRdb stores in-frame clones only, minus some. The data show around 150,000 clones, around four fifths seen once. The chain uses TRBV3-1 (or the pseudogene TRBV3-2) and TRBJ2-3; no reliable D call. This sequence originates from an adult in good health. Sample: peripheral blood, taken on day 0 of AZD1222 vaccination. The CDR3 region is CASSQSPSTDTQYF. The CDR3 coding sequence is TGTGCCAGCAGCCAATCGCCCAGCACAGATACGCAGTATTTT.